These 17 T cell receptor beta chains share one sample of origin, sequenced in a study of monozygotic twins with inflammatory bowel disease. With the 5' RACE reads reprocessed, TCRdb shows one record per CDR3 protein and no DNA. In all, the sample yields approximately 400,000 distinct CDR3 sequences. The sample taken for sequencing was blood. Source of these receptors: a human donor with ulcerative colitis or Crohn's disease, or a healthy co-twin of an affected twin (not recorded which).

CDR3 residues: CASSLLLDRDYEQYF. This chain joins TRBV5-6 and TRBJ2-7; TCRdb lists TRBD1, though no DNA is available to test this call. CDR3 size: 15 residues. From germline, CDR1 is SGHDT and CDR2 YYEEEE.

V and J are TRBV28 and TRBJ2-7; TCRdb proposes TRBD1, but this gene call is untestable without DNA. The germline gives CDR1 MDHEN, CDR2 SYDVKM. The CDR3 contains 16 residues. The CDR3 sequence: CASSRTGGFHAHEQYF. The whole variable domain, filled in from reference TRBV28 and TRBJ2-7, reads DVKVTQSSRYLVKRTGEKVFLECVQDMDHENMFWYRQDPGLGLRLIYFSYDVKMKEKGDIPEGYSVSREKKERFSLILESASTNQTSMYLCASSRTGGFHAHEQYFGPGTRLTVT.

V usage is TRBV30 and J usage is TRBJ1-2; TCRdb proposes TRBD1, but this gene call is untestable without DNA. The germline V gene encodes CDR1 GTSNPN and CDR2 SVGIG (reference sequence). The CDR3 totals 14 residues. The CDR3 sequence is CAWNGATGVHGYTF.

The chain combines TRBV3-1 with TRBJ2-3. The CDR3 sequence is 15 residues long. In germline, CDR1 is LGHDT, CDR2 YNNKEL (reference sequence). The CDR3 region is CASSVGGLAADTQYF.

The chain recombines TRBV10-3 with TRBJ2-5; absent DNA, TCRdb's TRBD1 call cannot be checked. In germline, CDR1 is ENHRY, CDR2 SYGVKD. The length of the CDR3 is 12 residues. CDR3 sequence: CAIKGRQETQYF.

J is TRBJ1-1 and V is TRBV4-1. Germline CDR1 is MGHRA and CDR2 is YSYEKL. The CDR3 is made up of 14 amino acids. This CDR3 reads CASSQKWENTEAFF.

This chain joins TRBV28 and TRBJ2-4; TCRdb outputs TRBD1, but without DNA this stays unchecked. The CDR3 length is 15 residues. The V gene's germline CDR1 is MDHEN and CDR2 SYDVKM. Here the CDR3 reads CASSETGILKNIQYF.

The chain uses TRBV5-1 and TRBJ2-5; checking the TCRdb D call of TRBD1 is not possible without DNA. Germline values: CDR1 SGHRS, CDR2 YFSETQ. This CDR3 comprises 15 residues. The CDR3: CASSRTGALGETQYF.

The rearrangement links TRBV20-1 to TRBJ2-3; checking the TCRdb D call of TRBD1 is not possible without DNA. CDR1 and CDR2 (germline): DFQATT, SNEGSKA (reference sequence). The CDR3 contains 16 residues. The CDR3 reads CSARRAGTGDTDTQYF.

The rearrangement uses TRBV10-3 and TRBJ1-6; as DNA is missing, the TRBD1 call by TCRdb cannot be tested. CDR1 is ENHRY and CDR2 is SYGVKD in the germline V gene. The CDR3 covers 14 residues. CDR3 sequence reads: CAISEGQYNSPLHF.

The CDR3 region is CASSESGQVRNEQFF. The chain combines TRBV6-1 with TRBJ2-1; TCRdb's D call of TRBD1 is untestable without DNA. The germline CDR1 and CDR2 sequences are MNHNS and SASEGT. The CDR3 is 15 amino acids.

CDR3 sequence reads: CASPPGRRTEAFF. The chain uses TRBV18 and TRBJ1-1. The CDR3 sequence is 13 residues long. Per the germline V gene, CDR1 is KGHSH and CDR2 is LQKENI.

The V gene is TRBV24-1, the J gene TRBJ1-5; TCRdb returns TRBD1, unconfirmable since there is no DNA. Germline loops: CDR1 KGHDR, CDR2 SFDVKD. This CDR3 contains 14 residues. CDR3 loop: CATSDPTGPGPQHF.

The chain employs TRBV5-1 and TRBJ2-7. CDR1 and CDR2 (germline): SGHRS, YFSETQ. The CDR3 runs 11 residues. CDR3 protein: CASSLLSEQYF.

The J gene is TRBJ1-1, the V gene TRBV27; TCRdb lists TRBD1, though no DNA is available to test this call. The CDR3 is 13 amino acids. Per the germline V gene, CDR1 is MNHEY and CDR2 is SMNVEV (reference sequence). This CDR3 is CASSLETGAEAFF.

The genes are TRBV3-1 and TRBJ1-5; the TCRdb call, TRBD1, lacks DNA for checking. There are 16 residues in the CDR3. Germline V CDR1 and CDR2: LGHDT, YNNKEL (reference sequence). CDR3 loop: CASSQEGGAGNQPQHF. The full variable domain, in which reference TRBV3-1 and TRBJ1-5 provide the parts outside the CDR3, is DTAVSQTPKYLVTQMGNDKSIKCEQNLGHDTMYWYKQDSKKFLKIMFSYNNKELIINETVPNRFSPKSPDKAHLNLHINSLELGDSAVYFCASSQEGGAGNQPQHFGDGTRLSIL.

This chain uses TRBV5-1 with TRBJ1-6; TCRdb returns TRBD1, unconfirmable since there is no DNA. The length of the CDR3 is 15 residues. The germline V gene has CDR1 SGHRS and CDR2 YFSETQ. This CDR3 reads CASSLGGQGRSPLHF. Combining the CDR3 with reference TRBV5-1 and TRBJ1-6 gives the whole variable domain KAGVTQTPRYLIKTRGQQVTLSCSPISGHRSVSWYQQTPGQGLQFLFEYFSETQRNKGNFPGRFSGRQFSNSRSEMNVSTLELGDSALYLCASSLGGQGRSPLHFGNGTRLTVT.